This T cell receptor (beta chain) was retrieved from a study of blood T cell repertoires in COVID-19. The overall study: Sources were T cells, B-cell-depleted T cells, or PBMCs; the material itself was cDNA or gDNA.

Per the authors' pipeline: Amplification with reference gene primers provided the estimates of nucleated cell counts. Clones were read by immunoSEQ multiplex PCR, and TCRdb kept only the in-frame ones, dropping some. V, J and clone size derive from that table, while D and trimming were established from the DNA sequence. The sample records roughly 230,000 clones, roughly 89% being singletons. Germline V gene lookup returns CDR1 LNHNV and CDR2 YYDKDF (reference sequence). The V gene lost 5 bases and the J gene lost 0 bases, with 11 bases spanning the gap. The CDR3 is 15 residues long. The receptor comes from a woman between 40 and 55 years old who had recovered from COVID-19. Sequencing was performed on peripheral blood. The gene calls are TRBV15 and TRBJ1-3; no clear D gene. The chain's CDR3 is CATSAEDLSGNTIYF. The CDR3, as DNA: TGTGCCACCAGCGCGGAGGACCTCTCTGGAAACACCATATATTTT.